This TCR beta chain was found in a study of Ad26.COV2.S vaccination and SARS-CoV-2 variants. A note on this clone: The antigen is not known.

Treatment described: some 19 received Ad26.COV2.S at low or high dose, single or two shots; about 5 received placebo; per-sample allocation not given. Collection of the samples took place on day 63 after the first injection of vaccine or placebo. Clones were read by immunoSEQ multiplex PCR, and TCRdb kept only the in-frame ones, dropping some. Altogether about 320,000 clones are present, roughly 86% being singletons, with the ten largest covering approximately 2%. Findings and limits, study-wide: Researchers reported similar non-spike TCR breadth in vaccine and placebo recipients.

This CDR3 spans 19 amino acids. The germline V gene encodes CDR1 SGHVS and CDR2 FNYEAQ. Trimming at V came to 1 base and at J to 6 bases, leaving 16 bases not matched to a gene. The source of this sequence is a person aged 18-65 years who received the Ad26.COV2.S COVID-19 vaccine or a placebo. The rearrangement links TRBV7-6 to TRBJ2-7, with TRBD1 matching over 12 bases. Sample: peripheral blood, taken in a trial of Ad26.COV2.S vaccine versus placebo. CDR3: CASSLGLGTGGAKNLEQYF. The CDR3 DNA follows: TGTGCCAGCAGCTTAGGTCTCGGGACAGGGGGCGCTAAGAATCTCGAGCAGTACTTC.